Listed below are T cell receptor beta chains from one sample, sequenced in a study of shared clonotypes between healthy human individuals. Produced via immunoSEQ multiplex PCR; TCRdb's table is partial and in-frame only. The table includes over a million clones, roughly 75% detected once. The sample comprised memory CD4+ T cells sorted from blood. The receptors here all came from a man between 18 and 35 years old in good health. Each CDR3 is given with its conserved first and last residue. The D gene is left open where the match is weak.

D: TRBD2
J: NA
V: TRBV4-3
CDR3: CASSRGLAGGLYEQYF

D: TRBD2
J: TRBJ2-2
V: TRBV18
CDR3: CASSPLGPGGGELFF

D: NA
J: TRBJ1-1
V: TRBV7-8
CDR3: CASSVQGRGGTEAFF

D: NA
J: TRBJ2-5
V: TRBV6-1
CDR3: CASTFGGRLETQYF

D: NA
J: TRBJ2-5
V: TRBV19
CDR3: CASIGRNQETQYF

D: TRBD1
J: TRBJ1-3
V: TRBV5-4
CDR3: CASSLPGTGSGNTIYF

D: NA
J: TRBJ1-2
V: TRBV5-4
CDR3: CASSIMTEDGYTF

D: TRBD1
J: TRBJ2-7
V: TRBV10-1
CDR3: CASSAGTGGPYEQYF

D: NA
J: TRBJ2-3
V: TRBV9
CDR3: CASSGQVGTGPQYF

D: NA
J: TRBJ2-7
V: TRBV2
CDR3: CASERGNYEQYF

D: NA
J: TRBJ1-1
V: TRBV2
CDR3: CASSRGNFEAFF

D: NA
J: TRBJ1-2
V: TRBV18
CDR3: CASSLKQGLYGYTF

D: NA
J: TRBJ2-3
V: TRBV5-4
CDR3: CASSPGGARTDTQYF

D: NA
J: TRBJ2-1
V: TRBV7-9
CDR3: CASSLVEGPSNNEQFF

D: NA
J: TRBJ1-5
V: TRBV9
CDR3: CASSVGDGLGQPQHF

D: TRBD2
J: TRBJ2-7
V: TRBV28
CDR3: CAAGGGDPYEQYF

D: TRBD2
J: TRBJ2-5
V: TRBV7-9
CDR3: CASSLPLAGVETQYF